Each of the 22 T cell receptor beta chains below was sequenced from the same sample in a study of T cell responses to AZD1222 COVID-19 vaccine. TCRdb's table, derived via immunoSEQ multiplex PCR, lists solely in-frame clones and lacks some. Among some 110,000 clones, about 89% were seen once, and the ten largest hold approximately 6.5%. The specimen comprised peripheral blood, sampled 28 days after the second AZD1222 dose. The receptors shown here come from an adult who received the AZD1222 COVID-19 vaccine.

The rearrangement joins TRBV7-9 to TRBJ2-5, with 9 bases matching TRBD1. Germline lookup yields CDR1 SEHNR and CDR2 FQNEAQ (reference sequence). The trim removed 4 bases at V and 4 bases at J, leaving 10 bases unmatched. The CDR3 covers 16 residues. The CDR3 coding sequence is TGTGCCAGCAGCTCACTCGGACAGGGGATGTTAGAGACCCAGTACTTC. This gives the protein CASSSLGQGMLETQYF.

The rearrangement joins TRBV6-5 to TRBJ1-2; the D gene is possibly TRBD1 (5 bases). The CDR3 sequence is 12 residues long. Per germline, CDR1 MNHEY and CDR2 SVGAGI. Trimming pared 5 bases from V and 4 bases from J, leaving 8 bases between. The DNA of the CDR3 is TGTGCCAGCAGTCAGGACACCTATGGCTACACCTTC. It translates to CASSQDTYGYTF.

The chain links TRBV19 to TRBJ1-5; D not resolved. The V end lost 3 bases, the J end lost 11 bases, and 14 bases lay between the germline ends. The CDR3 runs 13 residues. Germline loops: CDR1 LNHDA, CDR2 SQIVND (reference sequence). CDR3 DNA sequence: TGTGCCAGTAGTATCAGGTCTGGGATCGCCCAGCATTTT. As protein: CASSIRSGIAQHF.

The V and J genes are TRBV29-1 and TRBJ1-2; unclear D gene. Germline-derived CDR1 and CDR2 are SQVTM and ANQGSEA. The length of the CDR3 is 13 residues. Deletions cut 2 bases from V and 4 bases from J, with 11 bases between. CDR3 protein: CSVEWVVGYGYTF. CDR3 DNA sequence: TGCAGCGTTGAATGGGTCGTGGGCTATGGCTACACCTTC.

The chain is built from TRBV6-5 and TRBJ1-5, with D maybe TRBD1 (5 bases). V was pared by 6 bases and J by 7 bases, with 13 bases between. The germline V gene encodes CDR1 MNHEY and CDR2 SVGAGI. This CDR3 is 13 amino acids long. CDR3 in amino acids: CASRPRDQQPQHF. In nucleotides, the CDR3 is TGTGCCAGCAGGCCACGGGACCAGCAGCCCCAGCATTTT.

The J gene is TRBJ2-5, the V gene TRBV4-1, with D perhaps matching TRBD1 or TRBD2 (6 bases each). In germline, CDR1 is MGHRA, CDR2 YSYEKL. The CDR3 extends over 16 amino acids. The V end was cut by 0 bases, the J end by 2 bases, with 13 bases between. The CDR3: CASSQEYGGTQETQYF. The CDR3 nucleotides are TGCGCCAGCAGCCAAGAATACGGGGGCACTCAAGAGACCCAGTACTTC.

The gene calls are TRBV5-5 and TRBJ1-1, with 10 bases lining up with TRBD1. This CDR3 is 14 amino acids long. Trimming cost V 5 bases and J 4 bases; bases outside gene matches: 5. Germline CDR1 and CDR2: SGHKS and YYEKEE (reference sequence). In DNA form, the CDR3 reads TGTGCCAGCAGAGACAGGGGGCTGAGCACTGAAGCTTTCTTT. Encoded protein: CASRDRGLSTEAFF.

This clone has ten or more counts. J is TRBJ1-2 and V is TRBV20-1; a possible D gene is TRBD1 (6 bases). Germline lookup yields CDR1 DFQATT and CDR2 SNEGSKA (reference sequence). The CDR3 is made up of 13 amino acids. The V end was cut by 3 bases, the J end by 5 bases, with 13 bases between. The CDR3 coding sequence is TGCAGTGCTAGTGAGGGGGACTTATATGGCTACACCTTC. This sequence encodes CSASEGDLYGYTF.

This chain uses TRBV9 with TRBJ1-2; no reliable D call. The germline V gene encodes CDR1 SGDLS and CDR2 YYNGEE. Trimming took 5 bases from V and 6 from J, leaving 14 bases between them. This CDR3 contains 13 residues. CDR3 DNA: TGTGCCAGCAGTAATGCTCCTCTCCATGGCTACACCTTC. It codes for CASSNAPLHGYTF.

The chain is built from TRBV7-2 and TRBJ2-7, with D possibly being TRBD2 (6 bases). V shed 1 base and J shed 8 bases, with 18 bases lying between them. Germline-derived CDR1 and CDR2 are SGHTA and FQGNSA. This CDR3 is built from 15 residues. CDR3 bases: TGTGCCAGCAGCTTAGGGGGCGGGGCGTACGAGAAGCAGTACTTC. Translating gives CASSLGGGAYEKQYF.

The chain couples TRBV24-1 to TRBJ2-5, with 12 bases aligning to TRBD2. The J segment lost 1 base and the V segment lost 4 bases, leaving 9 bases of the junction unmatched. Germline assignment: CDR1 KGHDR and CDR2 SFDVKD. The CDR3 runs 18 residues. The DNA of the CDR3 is TGTGCCACCAGTGAACCCTTGACTAGCGGGAGTGGCCAAGAGACCCAGTACTTC. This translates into CATSEPLTSGSGQETQYF.

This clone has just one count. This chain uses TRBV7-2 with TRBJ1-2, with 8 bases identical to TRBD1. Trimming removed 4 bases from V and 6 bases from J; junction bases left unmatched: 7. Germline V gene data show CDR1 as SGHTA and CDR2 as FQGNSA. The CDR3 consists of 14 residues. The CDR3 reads CASSSVFRGHGYTF. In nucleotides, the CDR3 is TGTGCCAGCAGCTCTGTATTCAGGGGGCATGGCTACACCTTC.

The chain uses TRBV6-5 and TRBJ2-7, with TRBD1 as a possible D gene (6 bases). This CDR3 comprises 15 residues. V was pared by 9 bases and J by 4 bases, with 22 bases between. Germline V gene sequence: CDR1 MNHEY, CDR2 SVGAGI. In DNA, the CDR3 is TGTGCCAGTGATCACCGCCAGGGGAATTTTTACGAGCAGTACTTC. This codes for CASDHRQGNFYEQYF.

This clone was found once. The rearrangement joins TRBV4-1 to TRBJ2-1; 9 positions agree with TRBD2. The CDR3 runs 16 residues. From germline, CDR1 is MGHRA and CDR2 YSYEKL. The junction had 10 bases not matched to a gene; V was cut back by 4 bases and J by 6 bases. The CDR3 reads CASSPMLTSGTNEQFF. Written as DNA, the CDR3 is TGCGCCAGCAGCCCGATGCTGACTAGCGGAACCAATGAGCAGTTCTTC.

The CDR3 sequence is CASSRGQVGTDTQYF. The CDR3 bases are TGTGCCAGCAGCCGAGGACAGGTCGGCACAGATACGCAGTATTTT. This rearrangement joins TRBV11-3 to TRBJ2-3, with 7 nucleotides matching TRBD1. Germline trimming cut 5 bases from V and 1 base from J; bases unmatched to any gene: 6. This CDR3 is 15 amino acids long. Germline lookup yields CDR1 SGHNT and CDR2 YENEEA.

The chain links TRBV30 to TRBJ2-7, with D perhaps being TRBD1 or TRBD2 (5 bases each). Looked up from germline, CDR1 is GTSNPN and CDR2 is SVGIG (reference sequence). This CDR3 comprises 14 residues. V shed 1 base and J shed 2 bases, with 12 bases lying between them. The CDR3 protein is CAWSAGTATYEQYF. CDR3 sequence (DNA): TGTGCCTGGAGTGCGGGGACGGCTACCTACGAGCAGTACTTC.

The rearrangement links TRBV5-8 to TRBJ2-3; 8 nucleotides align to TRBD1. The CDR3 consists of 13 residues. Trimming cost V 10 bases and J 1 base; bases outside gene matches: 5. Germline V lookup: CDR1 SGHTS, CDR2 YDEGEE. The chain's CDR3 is CAEDRGGTDTQYF. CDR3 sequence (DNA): TGTGCCGAAGACAGGGGAGGCACAGATACGCAGTATTTT.

CDR3 loop: CASKASSYNSPLHF. CDR3 nucleotides: TGTGCCAGTAAGGCGAGCTCCTATAATTCACCCCTCCACTTT. V and J are TRBV2 and TRBJ1-6, with D uncertain. This CDR3 spans 14 amino acids. CDR1 is SNHLY and CDR2 is FYNNEI in the germline V gene. Deletions cut 9 bases from V and 0 bases from J, with 9 bases between.

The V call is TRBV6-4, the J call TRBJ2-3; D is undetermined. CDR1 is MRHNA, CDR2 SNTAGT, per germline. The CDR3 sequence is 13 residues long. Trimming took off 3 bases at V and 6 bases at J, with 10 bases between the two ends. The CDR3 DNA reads TGTGCCAGCAGTGAGCGGTTTTCCGATACGCAGTATTTT. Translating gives CASSERFSDTQYF.

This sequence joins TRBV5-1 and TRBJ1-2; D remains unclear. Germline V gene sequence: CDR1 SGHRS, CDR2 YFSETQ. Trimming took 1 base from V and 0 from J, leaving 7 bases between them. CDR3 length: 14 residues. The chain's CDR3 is CASSLQATNYGYTF. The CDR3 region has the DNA TGCGCCAGCAGCTTGCAGGCCACTAACTATGGCTACACCTTC.

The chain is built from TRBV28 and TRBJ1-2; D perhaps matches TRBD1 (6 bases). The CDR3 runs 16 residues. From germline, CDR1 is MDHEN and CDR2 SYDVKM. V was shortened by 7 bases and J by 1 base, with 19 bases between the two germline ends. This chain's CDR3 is CASKRNRVGHNYGYTF. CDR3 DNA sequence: TGTGCCAGCAAACGGAACAGGGTGGGCCATAACTATGGCTACACCTTC.

The DNA of the CDR3 is TGTGCCAGCAGCCAAGAGGGCCCCGGGACAGCCTATAATTCACCCCTCCACTTT. Its protein product is CASSQEGPGTAYNSPLHF. This rearrangement joins TRBV3-1 (or the pseudogene TRBV3-2) to TRBJ1-6; 7 bases are shared with TRBD1. Germline trimming cut 0 bases from V and 2 bases from J; bases unmatched to any gene: 7. The CDR3 loop spans 18 amino acids. Germline V gives CDR1 LGHDT, CDR2 YNNKEL (reference sequence).